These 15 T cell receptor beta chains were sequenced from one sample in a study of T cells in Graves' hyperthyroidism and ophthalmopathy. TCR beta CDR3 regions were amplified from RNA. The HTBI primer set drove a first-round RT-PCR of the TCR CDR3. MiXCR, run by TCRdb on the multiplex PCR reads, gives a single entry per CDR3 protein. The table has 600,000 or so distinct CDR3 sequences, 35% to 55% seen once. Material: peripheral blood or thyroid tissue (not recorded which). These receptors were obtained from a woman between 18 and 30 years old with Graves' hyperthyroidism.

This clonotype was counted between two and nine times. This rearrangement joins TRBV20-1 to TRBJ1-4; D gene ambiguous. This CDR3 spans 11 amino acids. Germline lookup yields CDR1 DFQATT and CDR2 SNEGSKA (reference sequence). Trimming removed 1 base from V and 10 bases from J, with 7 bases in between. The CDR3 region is CSARGGRKLFF. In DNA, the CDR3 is TGCAGTGCTAGAGGTGGGAGAAAACTGTTTTTT.

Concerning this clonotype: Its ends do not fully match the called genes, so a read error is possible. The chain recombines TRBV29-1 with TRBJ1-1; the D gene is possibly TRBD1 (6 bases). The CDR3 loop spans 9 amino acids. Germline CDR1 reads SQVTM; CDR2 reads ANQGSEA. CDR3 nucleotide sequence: TGCAGCGTTGAGACCGGGACACTCTTT. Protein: CSVETGTLF.

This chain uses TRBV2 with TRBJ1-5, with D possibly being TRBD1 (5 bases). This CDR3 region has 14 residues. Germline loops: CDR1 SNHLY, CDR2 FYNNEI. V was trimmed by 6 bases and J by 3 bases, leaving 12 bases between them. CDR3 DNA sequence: TGTGCCAGCAGCGAGATGGACACCAATCAGCCCCAGCATTTT. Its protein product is CASSEMDTNQPQHF.

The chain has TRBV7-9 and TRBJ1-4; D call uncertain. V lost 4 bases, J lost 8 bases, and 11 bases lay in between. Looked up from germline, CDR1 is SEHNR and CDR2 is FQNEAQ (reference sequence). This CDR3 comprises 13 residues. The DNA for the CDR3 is TGTGCCAGCAGCTATAGGACCCCGGAAAAACTGTTTTTT. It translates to CASSYRTPEKLFF.

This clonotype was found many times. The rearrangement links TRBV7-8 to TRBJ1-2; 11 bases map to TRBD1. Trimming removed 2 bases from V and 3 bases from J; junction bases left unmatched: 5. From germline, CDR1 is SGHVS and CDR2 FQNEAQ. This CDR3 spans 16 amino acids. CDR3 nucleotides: TGTGCCAGCAGCTTACCCGGGACAGGGGGACACTATGGCTACACCTTC. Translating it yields CASSLPGTGGHYGYTF.

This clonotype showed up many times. The CDR3 here is CASSRRPTYEQYF. The DNA of the CDR3 is TGTGCCAGCAGCCGTCGGCCTACATACGAGCAGTACTTC. V is TRBV7-9 and J is TRBJ2-7; D unclear. V was trimmed by 5 bases and J by 4 bases, leaving 12 bases between them. CDR1 and CDR2 from the germline V gene are SEHNR and FQNEAQ (reference sequence). CDR3 length equals 13 residues.

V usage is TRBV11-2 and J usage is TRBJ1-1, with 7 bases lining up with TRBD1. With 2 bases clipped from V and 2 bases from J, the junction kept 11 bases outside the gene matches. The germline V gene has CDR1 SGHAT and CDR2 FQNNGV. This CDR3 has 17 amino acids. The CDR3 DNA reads TGTGCCAGCAGCTTATATGGCCGCAGGGGGATCAACACTGAAGCTTTCTTT. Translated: CASSLYGRRGINTEAFF.

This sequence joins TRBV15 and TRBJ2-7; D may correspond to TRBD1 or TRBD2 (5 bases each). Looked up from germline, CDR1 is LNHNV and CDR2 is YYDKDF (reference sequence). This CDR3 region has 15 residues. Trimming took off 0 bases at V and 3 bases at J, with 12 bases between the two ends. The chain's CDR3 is CATSRDRDGNYEQYF. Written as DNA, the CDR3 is TGTGCCACCAGCAGAGATCGGGACGGCAACTACGAGCAGTACTTC.

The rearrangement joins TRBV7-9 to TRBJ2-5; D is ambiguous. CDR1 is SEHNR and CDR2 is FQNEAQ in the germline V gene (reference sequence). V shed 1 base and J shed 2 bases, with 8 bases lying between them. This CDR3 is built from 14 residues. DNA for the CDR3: TGTGCCAGCAGCTTAGGAGACCCACAAGAGACCCAGTACTTC. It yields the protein CASSLGDPQETQYF.

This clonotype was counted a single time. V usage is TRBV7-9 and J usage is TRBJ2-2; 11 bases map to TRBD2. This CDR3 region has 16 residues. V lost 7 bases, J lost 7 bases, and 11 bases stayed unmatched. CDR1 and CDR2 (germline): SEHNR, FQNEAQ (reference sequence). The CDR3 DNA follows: TGTGCCAGCACCCTGACTAGCGGGACTGGAAGCGGGGAGCTGTTTTTT. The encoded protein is CASTLTSGTGSGELFF.

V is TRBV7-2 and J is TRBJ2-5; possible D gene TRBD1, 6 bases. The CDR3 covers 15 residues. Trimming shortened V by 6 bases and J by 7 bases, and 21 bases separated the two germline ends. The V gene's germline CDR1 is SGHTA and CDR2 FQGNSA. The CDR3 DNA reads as TGTGCCAGCAGGGGGACAAGTCGAAGTGAATTGACCCAGTACTTC. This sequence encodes CASRGTSRSELTQYF.

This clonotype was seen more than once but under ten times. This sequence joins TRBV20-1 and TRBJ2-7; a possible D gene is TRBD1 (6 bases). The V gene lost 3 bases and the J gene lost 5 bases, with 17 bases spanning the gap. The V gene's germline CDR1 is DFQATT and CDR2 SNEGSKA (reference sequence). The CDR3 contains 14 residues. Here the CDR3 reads CSARGHLPPHEQYF. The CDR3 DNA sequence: TGCAGTGCTAGGGGACACCTACCGCCCCACGAGCAGTACTTC.

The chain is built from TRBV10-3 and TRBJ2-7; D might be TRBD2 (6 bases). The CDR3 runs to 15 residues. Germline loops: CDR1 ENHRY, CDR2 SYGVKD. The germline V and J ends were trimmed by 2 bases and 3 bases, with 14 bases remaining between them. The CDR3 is CAISEGASDLYEQYF. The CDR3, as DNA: TGTGCCATCAGTGAGGGGGCTAGCGACCTCTACGAGCAGTACTTC.

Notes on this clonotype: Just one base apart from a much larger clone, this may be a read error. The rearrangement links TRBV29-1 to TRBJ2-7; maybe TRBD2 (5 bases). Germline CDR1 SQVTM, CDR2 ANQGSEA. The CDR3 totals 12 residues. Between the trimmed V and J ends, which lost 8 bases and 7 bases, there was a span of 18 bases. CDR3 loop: CSIGEDSMEQYF. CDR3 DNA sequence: TGCAGCATTGGAGAGGACTCAATGGAGCAGTACTTC.

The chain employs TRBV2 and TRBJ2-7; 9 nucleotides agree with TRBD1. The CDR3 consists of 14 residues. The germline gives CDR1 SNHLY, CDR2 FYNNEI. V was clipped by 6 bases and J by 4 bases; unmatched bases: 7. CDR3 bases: TGTGCCAGCAGCCATGGGACAGGGAGATACGAGCAGTACTTC. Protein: CASSHGTGRYEQYF. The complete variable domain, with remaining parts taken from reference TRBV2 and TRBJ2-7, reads EPEVTQTPSHQVTQMGQEVILRCVPISNHLYFYWYRQILGQKVEFLVSFYNNEISEKSEIFDDQFSVERPDGSNFTLKIRSTKLEDSAMYFCASSHGTGRYEQYFGPGTRLTVT.